This TCR beta chain emerged from a study of early T cells in non-severe SARS-CoV-2 infection. Study details: The sequenced material was bulk RNA from unsorted whole blood, and its chains were unpaired.

Attached unique molecular identifiers marked individual cDNA molecules. One entry per CDR3 protein, called by TCRdb with MiXCR from the 5' RACE reads. The sample contains about 68,000 distinct CDR3 sequences, about a tenth of which appear only once. This clonotype was counted only a few times. Its specificity is unknown. After removal of 8 bases from V and 6 bases from J, the junction contained 10 bases not matched to a gene. CDR3 length equals 14 residues. The germline gives CDR1 SGHDN, CDR2 FVKESK. General study findings and limits: Using VDJdb, the matching emphasized anti-spike CD8 responses while missing private and CD4 specificities.

The sequenced material came from whole blood. The V call is TRBV14, the J call TRBJ2-1; 7 nucleotides align to TRBD1. The source of this sequence is an adult who was a healthcare worker with PCR-confirmed SARS-CoV-2 infection or an uninfected control (not recorded which). CDR3 protein: CASLRTGGSNEQFF. The CDR3 nucleotides are TGTGCCAGCTTACGGACAGGCGGCTCCAATGAGCAGTTCTTC.